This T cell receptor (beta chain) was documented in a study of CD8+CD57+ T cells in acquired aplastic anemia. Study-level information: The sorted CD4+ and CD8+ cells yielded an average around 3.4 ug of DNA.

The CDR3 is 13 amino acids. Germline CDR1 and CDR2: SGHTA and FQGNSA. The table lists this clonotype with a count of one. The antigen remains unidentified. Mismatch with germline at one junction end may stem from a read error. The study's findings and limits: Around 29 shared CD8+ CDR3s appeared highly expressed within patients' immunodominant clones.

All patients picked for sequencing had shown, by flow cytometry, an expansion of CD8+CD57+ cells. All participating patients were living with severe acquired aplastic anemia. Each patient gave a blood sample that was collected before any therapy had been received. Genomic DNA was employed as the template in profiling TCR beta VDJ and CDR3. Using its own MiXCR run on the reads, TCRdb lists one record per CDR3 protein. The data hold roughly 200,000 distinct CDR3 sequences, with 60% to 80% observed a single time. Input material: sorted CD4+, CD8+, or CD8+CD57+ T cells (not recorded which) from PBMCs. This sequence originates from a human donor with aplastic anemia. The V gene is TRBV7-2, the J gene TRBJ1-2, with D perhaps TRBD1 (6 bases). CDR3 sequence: CSSSLDRPYGYTF. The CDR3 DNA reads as TGTTCCAGCAGTTTAGACAGGCCCTATGGCTACACCTTC.